Described below is a single T cell receptor beta chain sequence and its context. As yet, its antigen is unknown. This sample is part of a study of identifying expanded T cells in peripheral blood. The protocol was immunoSEQ multiplex PCR, while the TCRdb copy is restricted to in-frame clones and leaves out a portion. The sample includes 90,000 or so clones, 75% to 90% of them seen just once. Collection occurred without any documented infections or immune events in donors. This CDR3 contains 16 residues. Germline V lookup: CDR1 SGHNT, CDR2 YENEEA. Unmatched junction bases numbered 5, after V lost 2 bases and J lost 2 bases. Study-wide results and limits: Across healthy donors, higher total template counts meant significantly greater approximately two-week count variance. Over two and four weeks, about 15 and 19 clones changed, versus roughly 1.1 between replicates.

The sequence was collected from a person between 18 and 75 years old in good health. The chain carries TRBV11-3 and TRBJ2-3; TRBD2 matches at 9 bases. The source material was blood. Here the CDR3 reads CASSLRGGENTDTQYF. CDR3 in DNA: TGTGCCAGCAGCTTACGCGGGGGGGAAAACACAGATACGCAGTATTTT.